The clone carrying this T cell receptor (beta chain) was seen only a few times. Unmatched junction bases numbered 6, after V lost 0 bases and J lost 9 bases. Germline lookup yields CDR1 LGHNA and CDR2 YSLEER. The CDR3 extends over 16 amino acids. PCR was performed a second time for 7 to 11 cycles using a sample-barcoded 5' primer and a J-beta primer mix. From the 5' RACE reads, TCRdb called clonotypes with MiXCR, one entry per CDR3 protein. The data hold 1.5 million to 2 million distinct CDR3 sequences, with roughly 43% observed a single time. This sample stems from a study of blood T cells in healthy people across ages.

V is TRBV4-3 and J is TRBJ1-6, with 9 bases identical to TRBD1. This TCR came from a human donor in good health. The source material was blood. The CDR3 loop reads CASSQDLTGGSSPLHF. CDR3 nucleotide sequence: TGCGCCAGCAGCCAAGATCTGACAGGGGGAAGTTCACCCCTCCACTTT.